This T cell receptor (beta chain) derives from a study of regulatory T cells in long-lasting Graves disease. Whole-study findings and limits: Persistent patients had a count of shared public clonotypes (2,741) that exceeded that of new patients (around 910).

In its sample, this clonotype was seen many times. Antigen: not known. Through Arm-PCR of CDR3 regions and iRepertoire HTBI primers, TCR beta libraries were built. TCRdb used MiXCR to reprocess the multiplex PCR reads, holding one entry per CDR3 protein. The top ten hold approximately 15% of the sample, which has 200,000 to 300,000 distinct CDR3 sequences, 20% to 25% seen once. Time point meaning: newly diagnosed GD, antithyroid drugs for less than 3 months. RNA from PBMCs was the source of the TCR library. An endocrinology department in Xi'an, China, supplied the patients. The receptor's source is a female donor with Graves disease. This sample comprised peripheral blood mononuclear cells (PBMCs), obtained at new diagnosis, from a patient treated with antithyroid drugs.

CDR3: CAGKRGGEDTQYF. DNA of the CDR3: TGTGCCGGGAAGCGGGGGGGCGAAGATACGCAGTATTTT. The rearrangement links TRBV28 to TRBJ2-3; TRBD2 matches at 10 bases. The CDR3 has 13 residues. Germline V CDR1 and CDR2: MDHEN, SYDVKM. V lost 11 bases, J lost 5 bases, and 7 bases stayed unmatched.